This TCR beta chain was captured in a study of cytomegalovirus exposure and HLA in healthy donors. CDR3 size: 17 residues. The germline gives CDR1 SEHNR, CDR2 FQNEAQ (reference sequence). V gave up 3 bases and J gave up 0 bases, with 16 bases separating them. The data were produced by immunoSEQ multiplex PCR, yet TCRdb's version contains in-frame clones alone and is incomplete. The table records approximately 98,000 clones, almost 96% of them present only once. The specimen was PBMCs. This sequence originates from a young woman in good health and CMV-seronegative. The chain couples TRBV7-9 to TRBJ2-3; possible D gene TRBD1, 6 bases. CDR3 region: CASSFAKRTASTDTQYF. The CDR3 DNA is TGTGCCAGCAGCTTTGCTAAAAGGACAGCCAGCACAGATACGCAGTATTTT.